The present TCR beta chain was sequenced within a study of cytotoxic CD8 clonotypes in ibrutinib-treated CLL. For the study at large: A mean of around 260,000 productive templates and just under 95,000 productive rearrangements was obtained per sample.

Cryopreserved PBMCs were the source of approximately 2 micrograms of genomic DNA, which went to TCR beta libraries. CDR3 length: 11 amino acids. Germline CDR1 reads MNHNS; CDR2 reads SASEGT. The ends were cut back, 6 bases at V and 7 bases at J, with 10 bases in the middle. The data were produced by immunoSEQ multiplex PCR, yet TCRdb's version contains in-frame clones alone and is incomplete. The repertoire consists of some 300,000 clones, with just under 80% occurring once and the leading ten covering 6.5% to 8.5%. The sequence was obtained from a human donor with chronic lymphocytic leukemia. The chain is built from TRBV6-1 and TRBJ2-7; D is unclear. The sample was PBMCs, taken before ibrutinib treatment. In DNA, the CDR3 is TGTGCCAGCAGAGGGTCGGGTGAGCAGTACTTC. This codes for CASRGSGEQYF.